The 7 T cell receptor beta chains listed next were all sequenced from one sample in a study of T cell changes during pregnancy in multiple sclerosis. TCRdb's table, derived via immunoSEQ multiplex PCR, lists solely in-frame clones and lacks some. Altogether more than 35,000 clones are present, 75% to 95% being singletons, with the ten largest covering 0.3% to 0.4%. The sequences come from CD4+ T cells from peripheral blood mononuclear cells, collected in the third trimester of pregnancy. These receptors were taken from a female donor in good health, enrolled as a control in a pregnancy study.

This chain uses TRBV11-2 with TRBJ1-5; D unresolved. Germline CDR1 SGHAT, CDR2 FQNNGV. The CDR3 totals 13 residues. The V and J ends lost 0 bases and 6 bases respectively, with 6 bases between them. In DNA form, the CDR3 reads TGTGCCAGCAGCTTAGAGGTGGCTCAGCCCCAGCATTTT. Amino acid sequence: CASSLEVAQPQHF.

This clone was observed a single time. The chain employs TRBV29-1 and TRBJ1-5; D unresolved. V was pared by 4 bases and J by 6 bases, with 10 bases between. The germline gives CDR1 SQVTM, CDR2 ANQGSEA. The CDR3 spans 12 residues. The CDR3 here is CSVGGPGQPQHF. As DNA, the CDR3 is TGCAGCGTTGGTGGGCCAGGTCAGCCCCAGCATTTT.

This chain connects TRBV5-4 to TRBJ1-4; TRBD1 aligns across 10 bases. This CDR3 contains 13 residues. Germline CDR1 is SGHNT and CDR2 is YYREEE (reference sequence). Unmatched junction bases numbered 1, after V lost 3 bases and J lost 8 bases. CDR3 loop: CASSSGQGEKLFF. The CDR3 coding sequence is TGTGCCAGCAGCTCGGGACAGGGGGAAAAACTGTTTTTT.

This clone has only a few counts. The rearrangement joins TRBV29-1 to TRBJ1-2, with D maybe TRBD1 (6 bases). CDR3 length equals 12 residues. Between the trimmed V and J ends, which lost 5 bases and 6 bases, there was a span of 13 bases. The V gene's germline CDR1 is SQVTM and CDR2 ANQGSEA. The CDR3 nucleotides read TGCAGCGTTTACGGACAGCACAATGGCTACACCTTC. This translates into CSVYGQHNGYTF.

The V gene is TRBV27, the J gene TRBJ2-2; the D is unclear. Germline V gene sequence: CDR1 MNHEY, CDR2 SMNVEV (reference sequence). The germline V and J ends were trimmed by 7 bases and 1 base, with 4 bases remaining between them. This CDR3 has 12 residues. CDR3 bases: TGTGCCAGCAACAGGAACACCGGGGAGCTGTTTTTT. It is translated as CASNRNTGELFF.

The CDR3 here is CASSEGLDTQYF. The CDR3 coding sequence is TGTGCCAGCAGCGAGGGATTAGATACGCAGTATTTT. The chain joins TRBV7-6 to TRBJ2-3; TRBD2 is a possible D gene (5 bases). CDR1 and CDR2 (germline): SGHVS, FNYEAQ. Trimming removed 5 bases from V and 5 bases from J, with 8 bases in between. There are 12 residues in the CDR3.

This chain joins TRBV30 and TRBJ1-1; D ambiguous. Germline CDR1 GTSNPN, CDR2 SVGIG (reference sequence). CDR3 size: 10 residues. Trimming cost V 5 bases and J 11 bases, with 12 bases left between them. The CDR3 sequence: CAWHGVVAFF. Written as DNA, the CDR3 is TGTGCCTGGCACGGGGTGGTGGCTTTCTTT.